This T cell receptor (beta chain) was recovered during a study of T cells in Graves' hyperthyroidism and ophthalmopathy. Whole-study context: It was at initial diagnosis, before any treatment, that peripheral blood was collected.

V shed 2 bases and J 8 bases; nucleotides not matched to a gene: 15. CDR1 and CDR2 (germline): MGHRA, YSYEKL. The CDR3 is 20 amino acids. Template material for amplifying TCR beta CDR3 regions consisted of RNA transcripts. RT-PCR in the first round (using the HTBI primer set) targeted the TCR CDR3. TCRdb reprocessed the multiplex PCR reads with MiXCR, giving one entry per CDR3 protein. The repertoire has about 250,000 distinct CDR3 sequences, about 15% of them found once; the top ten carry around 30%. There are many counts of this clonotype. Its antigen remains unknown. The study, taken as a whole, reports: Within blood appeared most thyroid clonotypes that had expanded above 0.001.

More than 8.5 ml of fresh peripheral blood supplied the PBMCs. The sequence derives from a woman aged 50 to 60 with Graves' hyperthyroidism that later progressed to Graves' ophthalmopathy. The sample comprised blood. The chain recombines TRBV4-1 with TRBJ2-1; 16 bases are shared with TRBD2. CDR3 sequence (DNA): TGCGCCAGCAGCCAACTGATTTCTCGGGGACTAGCGGGAGGGCCACATGAGCAGTTCTTC. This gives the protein CASSQLISRGLAGGPHEQFF.